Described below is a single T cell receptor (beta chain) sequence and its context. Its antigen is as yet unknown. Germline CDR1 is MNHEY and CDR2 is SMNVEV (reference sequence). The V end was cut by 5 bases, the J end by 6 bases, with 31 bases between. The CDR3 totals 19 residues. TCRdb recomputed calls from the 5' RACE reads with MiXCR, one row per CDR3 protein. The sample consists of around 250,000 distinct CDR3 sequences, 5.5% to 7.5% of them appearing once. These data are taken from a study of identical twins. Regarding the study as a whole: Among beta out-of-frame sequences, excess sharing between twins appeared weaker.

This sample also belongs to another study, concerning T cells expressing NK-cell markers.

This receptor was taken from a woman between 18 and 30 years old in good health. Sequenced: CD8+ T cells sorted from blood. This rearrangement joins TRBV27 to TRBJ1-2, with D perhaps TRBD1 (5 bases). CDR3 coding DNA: TGTGCCAGCAGTCCATGGTCCCCCGGGACGCGGCCTGGGAGGAATGGCTACACCTTC. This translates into CASSPWSPGTRPGRNGYTF.